Presented here are 31 T cell receptor beta chains from one specimen sequenced in a study of response to subunit inactivated influenza vaccine. TCRdb independently ran MiXCR on the RT-PCR reads; one entry per CDR3 protein. The sample has some 570,000 distinct CDR3 sequences, roughly 10% seen once. Another study also made use of these data, one on T cells expressing NK-cell markers. From that paper: Production of TCR beta cDNA relied on 5'RACE template switching with UMIs.

The specimen comprised PBMCs from blood, sampled on the day of vaccination. The receptors were gathered from a man between 50 and 59 years old who received an inactivated influenza vaccine.

V usage is TRBV6-2 or TRBV6-3 and J usage is TRBJ1-5, with D tentatively TRBD1 (6 bases). Germline CDR1 and CDR2: MNHEY and SVGEGT. The CDR3 is 16 amino acids. The germline V and J ends were trimmed by 2 bases and 0 bases, with 11 bases remaining between them. The CDR3 coding sequence is TGTGCCAGCAGTTACCACAGGGACCATAGCAATCAGCCCCAGCATTTT. Translation: CASSYHRDHSNQPQHF.

This rearrangement joins TRBV6-2 or TRBV6-3 to TRBJ2-3; D is tentatively TRBD1 or TRBD2 (5 bases each). There are 14 residues in the CDR3. The germline V gene encodes CDR1 MNHEY and CDR2 SVGEGT. Trimming took off 2 bases at V and 2 bases at J, with 8 bases between the two ends. This CDR3 is CASSYTGTTDTQYF. CDR3 nucleotide sequence: TGTGCCAGCAGTTACACGGGGACCACAGATACGCAGTATTTT.

The chain employs TRBV6-5 and TRBJ2-7; TRBD2 matches 7 bases. The germline CDR1 and CDR2 sequences are MNHEY and SVGAGI. V lost 4 bases and J lost 1; bases outside the gene matches: 10. The CDR3 length is 16 residues. The CDR3 DNA reads as TGTGCCAGCAGTTTCCGTGGGCGCGGGAGTTCCTACGAGCAGTACTTC. This translates into CASSFRGRGSSYEQYF.

The CDR3 region is CSGRQVLNTEAFF. CDR3 nucleotides: TGCAGCGGTAGACAGGTCCTGAACACTGAAGCTTTCTTT. V and J are TRBV29-1 and TRBJ1-1, with a tentative D call TRBD1 (6 bases). Per germline, CDR1 SQVTM and CDR2 ANQGSEA. Trimming shortened V by 7 bases and J by 0 bases, and 12 bases separated the two germline ends. This CDR3 has 13 amino acids.

This clonotype was detected only a few times. This may stem from a read error, because a much larger clone lies one nucleotide away. The chain uses TRBV20-1 and TRBJ2-3, with no clear D. Germline V lookup: CDR1 DFQATT, CDR2 SNEGSKA (reference sequence). This CDR3 contains 11 residues. The CDR3 spells CSSRVADTQYF. The CDR3 bases are TGCAGTTCTAGAGTAGCAGATACGCAGTATTTT.

Only a few counts were recorded for this clonotype. V and J are TRBV30 and TRBJ2-4; tentative D call: TRBD2 (6 bases). Germline V gene sequence: CDR1 GTSNPN, CDR2 SVGIG (reference sequence). This CDR3 spans 17 amino acids. Trimming left V 2 bases short and J 1 base short, with 18 bases between. The DNA for the CDR3 is TGTGCCTGGAGTCGGGCGGGAATCATGCTGGCCAAAAACATTCAGTACTTC. This translates into CAWSRAGIMLAKNIQYF. The entire variable domain, with the rest obtained from reference TRBV30 and TRBJ2-4, is as follows: SQTIHQWPATLVQPVGSPLSLECTVEGTSNPNLYWYRQAAGRGLQLLFYSVGIGQISSEVPQNLSASRPQDRQFILSSKKLLLSDSGFYLCAWSRAGIMLAKNIQYFGAGTRLSVL.

In this sample, this clonotype turned up many times. The chain uses TRBV14 and TRBJ2-7; D uncertain. Trimming removed 1 base at V and 6 bases at J, with 7 bases between. The CDR3 has 12 amino acids. Germline-derived CDR1 and CDR2 are SGHDN and FVKESK. The CDR3 bases are TGTGCCAGCAGCCAAGGCTATAGCGAGCAGTACTTC. The encoded protein is CASSQGYSEQYF.

This clonotype was seen a few times. V and J are TRBV28 and TRBJ2-7, with D perhaps matching TRBD1 (5 bases). This CDR3 has 15 amino acids. The V end was cut by 5 bases, the J end by 0 bases, with 14 bases between. Germline CDR1 is MDHEN and CDR2 is SYDVKM. In DNA, the CDR3 is TGTGCCAGCAGTCCCTGGCAGGGTCTCTCCTACGAGCAGTACTTC. This encodes CASSPWQGLSYEQYF. Based on the CDR3 plus reference TRBV28 and TRBJ2-7, the full variable domain is DVKVTQSSRYLVKRTGEKVFLECVQDMDHENMFWYRQDPGLGLRLIYFSYDVKMKEKGDIPEGYSVSREKKERFSLILESASTNQTSMYLCASSPWQGLSYEQYFGPGTRLTVT.

This rearrangement joins TRBV5-1 to TRBJ2-2; D is possibly TRBD2 (6 bases). The V gene lost 0 bases and the J gene lost 3 bases, with 9 bases spanning the gap. Germline CDR1 SGHRS, CDR2 YFSETQ. This CDR3 contains 15 residues. The CDR3 DNA reads as TGCGCCAGCAGCTTGGCTCCGGGGGACACCGGGGAGCTGTTTTTT. Translated, it gives CASSLAPGDTGELFF.

Many counts were recorded for this clonotype. The J gene is TRBJ1-4, the V gene TRBV2, with 9 nucleotides matching TRBD1. The CDR3 has 14 residues. Germline CDR1 is SNHLY and CDR2 is FYNNEI. With 5 bases clipped from V and 8 bases from J, the junction kept 6 bases outside the gene matches. The CDR3: CASSMGQGYEKLFF. The CDR3, as DNA: TGTGCCAGCAGTATGGGACAGGGATACGAAAAACTGTTTTTT. Full variable domain (outside the CDR3, taken from reference TRBV2 and TRBJ1-4): EPEVTQTPSHQVTQMGQEVILRCVPISNHLYFYWYRQILGQKVEFLVSFYNNEISEKSEIFDDQFSVERPDGSNFTLKIRSTKLEDSAMYFCASSMGQGYEKLFFGSGTQLSVL.

V is TRBV5-5 and J is TRBJ2-7; D possibly corresponds to TRBD2 (5 bases). This CDR3 has 14 residues. Germline CDR1 reads SGHKS; CDR2 reads YYEKEE (reference sequence). Deletions cut 5 bases from V and 1 base from J, with 13 bases between. This chain's CDR3 is CASRTTMPSYEQYF. Here the CDR3 DNA reads TGTGCCAGCAGGACGACTATGCCATCCTACGAGCAGTACTTC.

V and J are TRBV10-2 and TRBJ2-1, with D perhaps matching TRBD1 (5 bases). V was clipped by 6 bases and J by 2 bases, with 14 bases between them. The germline V gene encodes CDR1 WSHSY and CDR2 SAAADI. This CDR3 is 15 amino acids long. CDR3 residues: CASRPDISTYNEQFF. Here the CDR3 DNA reads TGCGCCAGCAGACCGGACATTTCAACCTACAATGAGCAGTTCTTC.

With respect to this clonotype: A much larger clonotype is one base distant, so this may be a read error. V usage is TRBV4-3 and J usage is TRBJ1-5; D not resolved. In germline, CDR1 is LGHNA, CDR2 YSLEER. This CDR3 has 15 residues. CDR3: CASSQDSGINQPHHF. The CDR3 DNA reads as TGCGCCAGCAGCCAAGATTCCGGGATCAATCAGCCCCACCATTTT.

This clonotype showed up just a few times. This sequence joins TRBV12-3 or TRBV12-4 and TRBJ1-6; 7 bases agree with TRBD1. The CDR3 consists of 15 residues. The trim removed 6 bases at V and 5 bases at J, leaving 7 bases unmatched. CDR3 residues: CASRYAGTDNSPLHF. The CDR3 DNA follows: TGTGCCAGCAGGTACGCCGGGACAGATAATTCACCCCTCCACTTT.

This clonotype was found a few times. The chain carries TRBV12-3 or TRBV12-4 and TRBJ2-5; unclear D gene. V was cut by 2 bases and J by 5 bases, with 9 bases left in between. There are 13 residues in the CDR3. The CDR3 spells CASSLSLGETQYF. CDR3 in DNA: TGTGCCAGCAGTTTAAGTCTAGGGGAGACCCAGTACTTC.

In this sample, this clonotype turned up a few times. The chain uses TRBV4-2 and TRBJ2-3; D gene uncertain. V lost 0 bases and J 2 bases, leaving 12 bases between the germline ends. The CDR3 has 16 amino acids. Germline-derived CDR1 and CDR2 are LGHNA and YNFKEQ. In DNA, the CDR3 is TGTGCCAGCAGCCAAGACAGCCAGCAATCCACAGATACGCAGTATTTT. Protein product: CASSQDSQQSTDTQYF.

This clonotype has only a few counts. V usage is TRBV7-8 and J usage is TRBJ2-7; D is tentatively TRBD1 or TRBD2 (6 bases each). V lost 5 bases and J lost 0, with 8 bases in between. CDR1 SGHVS and CDR2 FQNEAQ come from the germline V gene. The CDR3 is 13 amino acids. The CDR3 DNA reads as TGTGCCAGCAGCCGGGGGCACTCCTACGAGCAGTACTTC. As protein: CASSRGHSYEQYF. The full variable domain, completed using reference TRBV7-8 and TRBJ2-7, is GAGVSQSPRYKVAKRGQDVALRCDPISGHVSLFWYQQALGQGPEFLTYFQNEAQLDKSGLPSDRFFAERPEGSVSTLKIQRTQQEDSAVYLCASSRGHSYEQYFGPGTRLTVT.

This clonotype was picked up a small number of times. DNA of the CDR3: TGTGCCAGCAGCTTAGATCGGATGGATACGCAGTATTTT. Its translation is CASSLDRMDTQYF. The J gene is TRBJ2-3, the V gene TRBV11-3; no clear D. CDR1 and CDR2 (germline): SGHNT, YENEEA. This CDR3 spans 13 amino acids. The V end lost 0 bases, the J end lost 6 bases, and 7 bases lay between the germline ends.

This clonotype was seen more than once but under ten times. The chain joins TRBV12-3 or TRBV12-4 to TRBJ1-5; TRBD1 might be the D (5 bases). The V end lost 3 bases, the J end lost 7 bases, and 10 bases lay between the germline ends. The CDR3 is 13 amino acids. The CDR3, as DNA: TGTGCCAGCAGTTTTTTGGGACTGCAGCCCCAGCATTTT. This sequence encodes CASSFLGLQPQHF.

The V and J genes are TRBV6-2 or TRBV6-3 and TRBJ2-1, with TRBD2 as a possible D gene (5 bases). Germline CDR1 reads MNHEY; CDR2 reads SVGEGT. CDR3 size: 13 residues. Between the trimmed V and J ends, which lost 2 bases and 5 bases, there was a span of 7 bases. CDR3 in DNA: TGTGCCAGCAGTTACGACGGGGACAATGAGCAGTTCTTC. It specifies CASSYDGDNEQFF.

The chain combines TRBV11-2 with TRBJ1-4; a possible D gene is TRBD1 (5 bases). Trimming cost V 4 bases and J 14 bases, with 23 bases left between them. The germline V gene encodes CDR1 SGHAT and CDR2 FQNNGV. This CDR3 region has 15 residues. The CDR3 DNA sequence: TGTGCCAGCAGCTCGATCCGGGACTTTCCTCGGTGGCTGTTTTTT. Translating gives CASSSIRDFPRWLFF.

This clonotype was recorded many times. This could be a read error, since a much larger clone is one nucleotide away. The chain combines TRBV5-1 with TRBJ2-3; 8 positions agree with TRBD1. Trimming took 0 bases from V and 6 from J; bases not matched to a gene: 3. The CDR3 sequence is 14 residues long. CDR1 and CDR2 from the germline V gene are SGHRS and YFSETQ. The CDR3 sequence: CASSLGQGMDTQYF. The CDR3 DNA sequence: TGCGCCAGCAGCTTGGGACAGGGGATGGATACGCAGTATTTT.

The chain has TRBV5-1 and TRBJ2-1; TRBD2 matches at 13 bases. Germline trimming cut 2 bases from V and 5 bases from J; bases unmatched to any gene: 10. CDR1 and CDR2 from the germline V gene are SGHRS and YFSETQ. The CDR3 has 18 residues. For the CDR3, the DNA is TGCGCCAGCAGCTTACTGCCACGGACTAGCGGGGGTGACAATGAGCAGTTCTTC. Residues: CASSLLPRTSGGDNEQFF.

This clonotype appeared a few times. The chain recombines TRBV20-1 with TRBJ1-2; D is undetermined. With 3 bases removed from V and 4 bases from J, the gap between germline ends came to 12 bases. Germline V gives CDR1 DFQATT, CDR2 SNEGSKA (reference sequence). The CDR3 runs 13 residues. CDR3 in amino acids: CSASMGYGYGYTF. Here the CDR3 DNA reads TGCAGTGCTAGTATGGGGTACGGCTATGGCTACACCTTC.

This clonotype was seen only a few times. J is TRBJ1-1 and V is TRBV6-1; TRBD1 agrees at 7 bases. Germline CDR1 and CDR2: MNHNS and SASEGT. This CDR3 comprises 16 residues. Trimming at V came to 0 bases and at J to 6 bases, leaving 10 bases not matched to a gene. The CDR3 protein is CASSEAPTGSQAEAFF. CDR3 nucleotide sequence: TGTGCCAGCAGTGAAGCCCCGACAGGGAGCCAGGCTGAAGCTTTCTTT.

This clonotype was counted a few times. This chain connects TRBV6-2 or TRBV6-3 to TRBJ2-5, with D possibly being TRBD1 (5 bases). CDR1 and CDR2 (germline): MNHEY, SVGEGT. V gave up 4 bases and J gave up 7 bases, with 16 bases separating them. The length of the CDR3 is 14 residues. The CDR3 DNA follows: TGTGCCAGCAGTTCCGGACCGTTAAGGGGGACCCAGTACTTC. Amino acids: CASSSGPLRGTQYF.

Ten or more counts support this clonotype. V and J are TRBV29-1 and TRBJ2-1, with 12 bases fitting TRBD2. CDR3 length: 13 amino acids. The germline V gene has CDR1 SQVTM and CDR2 ANQGSEA. J lost 9 bases, V lost 4 bases, and 4 bases had no gene match. The CDR3 loop reads CSVAGLAGSEQFF. DNA for the CDR3: TGCAGCGTTGCTGGACTAGCGGGAAGTGAGCAGTTCTTC.

This clonotype was seen only a few times. This chain joins TRBV6-1 and TRBJ2-2; D uncertain. The CDR3 contains 16 residues. V was clipped by 6 bases and J by 0 bases, with 14 bases between them. CDR1 is MNHNS, CDR2 SASEGT, per germline. The CDR3 loop is CASSRATWANTGELFF. The CDR3, as DNA: TGTGCCAGCAGCCGCGCGACCTGGGCGAACACCGGGGAGCTGTTTTTT.

The J gene is TRBJ2-2, the V gene TRBV7-2; 7 bases fit TRBD1. This CDR3 has 14 residues. The V segment lost 6 bases and the J segment 4 bases; nucleotides outside the gene matches: 5. Germline V gene sequence: CDR1 SGHTA, CDR2 FQGNSA. The CDR3 is CASREGQITGELFF. For the CDR3, the DNA is TGTGCCAGCAGAGAGGGACAGATCACCGGGGAGCTGTTTTTT.

The gene calls are TRBV5-1 and TRBJ1-1; D uncertain. Trimming shortened V by 4 bases and J by 3 bases, and 16 bases separated the two germline ends. The CDR3 runs to 15 residues. Germline-derived CDR1 and CDR2 are SGHRS and YFSETQ. This CDR3 is CASSPYRQGYTEAFF. The CDR3 region has the DNA TGCGCCAGCAGCCCGTACCGACAAGGATACACTGAAGCTTTCTTT.

This clonotype was observed a handful of times. V gene TRBV14 combines with J gene TRBJ2-7; D may correspond to TRBD1 or TRBD2 (5 bases each). Trimming took 4 bases from V and 2 from J, leaving 15 bases between them. Germline V gene lookup returns CDR1 SGHDN and CDR2 FVKESK. The CDR3 has 15 amino acids. The CDR3 reads CASSPGPQRTYEQYF. The CDR3 DNA sequence: TGTGCCAGCAGCCCGGGACCCCAAAGAACCTACGAGCAGTACTTC.